These T cell receptor beta chains were read from a single sample in a study of CD8 T cells in Susac syndrome. TCRdb re-called the immunoSEQ multiplex PCR reads through MiXCR, storing one row per CDR3 protein. The data show about 210,000 distinct CDR3 sequences, 80% to 95% seen once. Input material: CD4+ T cells from PBMCs. These receptors came from a human donor in good health. Each CDR3 is given with its conserved first and last residue.

V	J	CDR3
TRBV7-7	TRBJ2-2	CASSQQGSYTLLNTGELFF
TRBV28	TRBJ2-3	CASSLSRGGRTDTQYF
TRBV5-1	TRBJ1-1	CASSLLTVNTEAFF
TRBV24-1	TRBJ1-5	CATQLTGQANQPQHF
TRBV12-3/TRBV12-4	TRBJ1-2	CASSNGQAHNYGYTF
TRBV28	TRBJ2-5	CASSLRTGMKRETQYF
TRBV5-1	TRBJ2-7	CASGAWGAGEQYF
TRBV5-1	TRBJ2-4	CASRAGSSQNIQYF
TRBV6-6	TRBJ2-3	CASRSGGSRTDTQYF
TRBV18	TRBJ2-5	CASSPPGGVQETQYF
TRBV24-1	TRBJ2-1	CATSERSNEQFF
TRBV30	TRBJ1-6	CAWSDGSPLHF
TRBV5-1	TRBJ1-5	CASSFRDSYSNQPQHF
TRBV12-3/TRBV12-4	TRBJ2-5	CASSAKQETQYF
TRBV6-5	TRBJ2-5	CASSYGGGTQYF
TRBV20-1	TRBJ1-6	CSARDRSQPLHF
TRBV6-6	TRBJ2-7	CASSYLRGLNVYEQYF
TRBV23-1	TRBJ2-4	CASSPPGFGQGGLAKNIQYF
TRBV19	TRBJ1-5	CASSIRTQIGNQPQHF
TRBV6-5	TRBJ2-5	CASSYGASGGLQETQYF
TRBV23-1	TRBJ1-2	CASSPRRGYTF
TRBV28	TRBJ2-7	CALSGGGRFYEQYF
TRBV7-2	TRBJ2-5	CASSLRTSGLGDGETQYF
TRBV7-3	TRBJ1-6	CASRNDRGNSPLHF
TRBV29-1	TRBJ1-2	CSVLTYYGYTF
TRBV3-1	TRBJ2-7	CASSQSYYEQYF
TRBV5-1	TRBJ1-6	CASSLGSRGYNSPLHF